The clone carrying this T cell receptor beta chain was detected a few times. Antigen: not known. This entry belongs to a study of T cells after yellow fever vaccination. Across the study: Preparing low-cell-number fractions relied on SMART-Seq v4 Ultra Low Input.

Whole-study results and caveats: Abundant clonotypes from the bulk population could contaminate FACS-sorted repertoires. Once the booster was given, most primary-vaccination clones reappeared, at about 97% for CD4 and around 90% for CD8.

The germline gives CDR1 LGHNT, CDR2 FRNRAP. Between the trimmed V and J ends, which lost 5 bases and 5 bases, there was a span of 18 bases. This CDR3 has 15 amino acids. Production of TCR cDNA was by 5'RACE template switching, which also added a universal primer site and UMIs. Each CDR3 protein is one row after TCRdb ran MiXCR on the 5' RACE reads. The table has 300,000 to 400,000 distinct CDR3 sequences, 6.2% seen once; the top ten hold 15%. The sequence was obtained from a man aged 25-45 years who received the YFV17D yellow fever vaccine. This material consisted of PBMCs, taken 5 days after the yellow fever booster vaccination. The chain uses TRBV12-5 and TRBJ2-5, with D perhaps matching TRBD1 (6 bases). This CDR3 reads CASGGRDTPGETQYF. In DNA form, the CDR3 reads TGTGCTAGTGGTGGCCGGGACACTCCAGGGGAGACCCAGTACTTC.